The source of this T cell receptor (beta chain) is a study of CD8+ T cells in alopecia areata. About this clone itself: The antigen remains undetermined. Different DNA sequences within this sample yield the same CDR3.

Sequencing used cDNA as its template, made by extracting RNA and reverse transcribing it. Sequencing used immunoSEQ multiplex PCR; TCRdb keeps in-frame clones, though not all of them. The sample has about 220,000 clones, roughly 56% seen once. Indicated treatment: oral pan-JAK inhibitor, 5-10 mg twice daily. The germline V gene has CDR1 SQVTM and CDR2 ANQGSEA. Trimming cost V 4 bases and J 0 bases, with 9 bases left between them. The CDR3 has 13 amino acids. General study results and limits: Relative to normal scalp, lesional scalp, especially alopecia totalis/universalis, showed higher clonality.

This chain uses TRBV29-1 with TRBJ1-1; no clear D. The sequencing used CD4+ T cells sorted from blood, collected at week 4, from a patient treated with tofacitinib. The sequence came from a human donor with alopecia areata. The CDR3 region is CSVGQRMNTEAFF. CDR3 sequence (DNA): TGCAGCGTTGGACAAAGGATGAACACTGAAGCTTTCTTT.